This T cell receptor (beta chain) was obtained from a study of blood T cell repertoires in COVID-19. Study-wide context: Acute and convalescent COVID-19 samples came from the United States, Italy and Spain. PBMCs, B-cell-depleted T cells, or T cells were the source of the cDNA or gDNA that made up the material.

The table came from immunoSEQ multiplex PCR; TCRdb's copy has only in-frame clones and leaves some out. The table records over 100,000 clones, more than 80% of them present only once. The V end lost 5 bases, the J end lost 3 bases, and 10 bases lay between the germline ends. Germline V CDR1 and CDR2: MNHEY, SMNVEV (reference sequence). The CDR3 is 13 amino acids. There are a few counts of this clone. The chain couples TRBV27 to TRBJ1-1; D is possibly TRBD1 (5 bases). The sample comprised peripheral blood. This clonotype was obtained from a human donor in a cohort sampled during active COVID-19. DNA of the CDR3: TGTGCCAGCAGTCTTCGACAGTACACTGAAGCTTTCTTT. It codes for CASSLRQYTEAFF.